The clone carrying this T cell receptor beta chain was counted once. The sample is drawn from a study of blood T cell repertoires in COVID-19. Repertoires were generated with immunoSEQ multiplex PCR, while TCRdb's copy carries only in-frame clones and drops some. The repertoire consists of 450,000 or so clones, with around 90% occurring once and the leading ten covering more than 0.7%. The sequence was obtained from a young man with COVID-19, enrolled during active disease. The sequenced sample consisted of peripheral blood.

The CDR3 bases are TGTGCCAGCAGTGGCCAGGGAGGAACTAATGAAAAACTGTTTTTT. Its translation is CASSGQGGTNEKLFF. V gene TRBV5-4 combines with J gene TRBJ1-4, with D tentatively TRBD1 (5 bases). V was shortened by 5 bases and J by 1 base, with 12 bases between the two germline ends. Germline CDR1 SGHNT, CDR2 YYREEE (reference sequence). The CDR3 spans 15 residues.